This is a list of T cell receptor beta chains from one sample in a study of response to subunit inactivated influenza vaccine. In TCRdb, the RT-PCR reads were re-called with MiXCR into one record per CDR3 protein. The data contain 450,000 to 700,000 distinct CDR3 sequences, 13% to 15% of them singletons. Sequencing used PBMCs from blood, obtained roughly 13 days after vaccination. These receptor sequences come from a man in his fifties or sixties who received an inactivated influenza vaccine. Each CDR3 is given with its conserved first and last residue. Fields, in order: J gene, clone size, V gene, D gene, CDR3 protein. The D gene is left open where the match is weak. Clone size appears in some rows only: once, few, many, or a class for an expanded clone.

TRBJ2-3 many TRBV20-1 NA CSARDPRGTDTQYF
TRBJ2-7 few TRBV11-2 NA CASSLDNLSYEQYF
TRBJ1-4 many TRBV5-1 NA CASSLAATNEKLFF
TRBJ2-1 few TRBV24-1 NA CATSDSLFGRWGSYNEQFF
TRBJ2-7 NA TRBV5-1 NA CASSRGGSPTTYEQYF
TRBJ2-3 NA TRBV5-1 NA CASSLGFGAAADTQYF
TRBJ2-2 many TRBV9 NA CASSETGTNTGELFF
TRBJ2-7 NA TRBV20-1 NA CSASSPDLHEQYF
TRBJ2-2 NA TRBV9 NA CASSVAPANTGELFF
TRBJ2-5 NA TRBV20-1 NA CSARVSLKETQYF
TRBJ2-2 NA TRBV6-5 TRBD2 CASSYTGTKHTGELFF
TRBJ2-7 few TRBV24-1 NA CATSDPGLSYEQYF
TRBJ2-7 few TRBV5-5 TRBD1 CASSFEGAWSEQYF
TRBJ2-2 few TRBV27 TRBD2 CASSLGGPGGYTGELFF
TRBJ2-5 NA TRBV5-1 TRBD2 CASSLATSGSGETQYF
TRBJ2-2 NA TRBV15 NA CATGGLRTGELFF
TRBJ1-4 NA TRBV19 NA CASSIAVNEKLFF